This T cell receptor (beta chain) was captured in a study of T-cell memory formation after mild COVID-19. This clonotype showed up just a few times. The CDR3 is 14 residues long. Germline V gene data show CDR1 as SEHNR and CDR2 as FQNEAQ (reference sequence). With 11 bases clipped from V and 6 bases from J, the junction kept 7 bases outside the gene matches. Amplification by 5'RACE using constant-segment primers produced TCR alpha and TCR beta cDNA libraries that carried sample barcodes and UMIs. Via MiXCR, TCRdb re-called the 5' RACE reads, giving one row per CDR3 protein. The sample lists about 290,000 distinct CDR3 sequences; around 15% were seen once.

The V and J genes are TRBV7-9 and TRBJ2-1; the match to TRBD2 covers 13 bases. Material for sequencing was PBMCs or a T cell subset sorted from them (not recorded which). This clonotype originated in a man aged 18 to 30 who had mild COVID-19 (a few samples of this study predate the infection). Cell type and time point are not known. CDR3 sequence reads: CAAKTSGGLNEQFF. The CDR3 DNA follows: TGTGCCGCTAAGACTAGCGGGGGGCTCAATGAGCAGTTCTTC.